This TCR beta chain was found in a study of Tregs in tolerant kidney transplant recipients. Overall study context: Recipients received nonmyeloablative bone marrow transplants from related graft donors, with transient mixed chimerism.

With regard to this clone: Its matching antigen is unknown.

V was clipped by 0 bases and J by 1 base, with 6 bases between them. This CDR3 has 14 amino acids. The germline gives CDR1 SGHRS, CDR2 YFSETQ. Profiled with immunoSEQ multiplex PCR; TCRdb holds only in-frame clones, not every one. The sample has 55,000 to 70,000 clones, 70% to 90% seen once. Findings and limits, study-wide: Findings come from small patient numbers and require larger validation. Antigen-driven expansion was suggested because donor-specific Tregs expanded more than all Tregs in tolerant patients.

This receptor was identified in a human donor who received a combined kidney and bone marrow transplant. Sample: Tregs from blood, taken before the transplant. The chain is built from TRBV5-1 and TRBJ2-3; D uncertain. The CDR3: CASSLVAGTDTQYF. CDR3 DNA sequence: TGCGCCAGCAGCTTGGTGGCAGGCACAGATACGCAGTATTTT.